The next 3 T cell receptor beta chains were all read from a single sample in a study of Ad26.COV2.S vaccination and SARS-CoV-2 variants. The treatment is: some 19 received Ad26.COV2.S at low or high dose, single or two shots; 5 received placebo; per-sample allocation not given. The samples were gathered on day 63 after the first injection of vaccine or placebo. Assay used: immunoSEQ multiplex PCR; TCRdb lists only in-frame clones, some missing. The sample lists about 400,000 clones; about 89% were seen once. Specimen: peripheral blood, collected in a trial of Ad26.COV2.S vaccine versus placebo. Every receptor here comes from a person aged 18-60 years who received the Ad26.COV2.S COVID-19 vaccine or a placebo.

The rearrangement uses TRBV7-2 and TRBJ2-7; D possibly corresponds to TRBD2 (5 bases). The CDR3 is made up of 14 amino acids. V was trimmed by 3 bases and J by 4 bases, leaving 13 bases between them. CDR1 and CDR2 from the germline V gene are SGHTA and FQGNSA. Written as DNA, the CDR3 is TGTGCCAGCAGCTTTGGACTCGGTGTGTACGAGCAGTACTTC. Protein product: CASSFGLGVYEQYF.

The genes are TRBV9 and TRBJ2-2, with 7 bases fitting TRBD1. The germline V gene has CDR1 SGDLS and CDR2 YYNGEE. With V trimmed by 0 bases and J by 0 bases, 5 bases remained unmatched. The CDR3 loop spans 17 amino acids. CDR3 DNA sequence: TGTGCCAGCAGCGTAGGCCCGGGGACAGCGAACACCGGGGAGCTGTTTTTT. This encodes CASSVGPGTANTGELFF.

J is TRBJ1-6 and V is TRBV19, with D unclear. Germline CDR1 reads LNHDA; CDR2 reads SQIVND (reference sequence). V was shortened by 9 bases and J by 9 bases, with 15 bases between the two germline ends. This CDR3 has 13 residues. The CDR3 protein is CASTIGQGSPLHF. The CDR3, as DNA: TGTGCCAGCACTATAGGCCAAGGTTCACCCCTCCACTTT. The full variable domain, its missing parts supplied by reference TRBV19 and TRBJ1-6, is DGGITQSPKYLFRKEGQNVTLSCEQNLNHDAMYWYRQDPGQGLRLIYYSQIVNDFQKGDIAEGYSVSREKKESFPLTVTSAQKNPTAFYLCASTIGQGSPLHFGNGTRLTVT.